Listed below are T cell receptor beta chains from one sample, sequenced in a study of T cells in Graves' hyperthyroidism and ophthalmopathy. TCRdb reanalysed the multiplex PCR reads using MiXCR and keeps one entry per CDR3 protein. The sample lists 250,000 to 300,000 distinct CDR3 sequences, less than 15% occurring once. Material for sequencing was blood. The receptors were sampled from a woman in her 40s with Graves' hyperthyroidism that later progressed to Graves' ophthalmopathy. Both conserved end residues are part of each CDR3. The D gene is left open where the match is weak. Size is omitted from some rows. Given values are once, few, many or a class for expanded clones.

D,size,J,V,CDR3,DNA
TRBD1,few,TRBJ2-7,TRBV18,CASSLGQATYEQYF,TGTGCCAGCTCACTTGGACAGGCGACCTACGAGCAGTACTTC
TRBD1,.,TRBJ2-1,TRBV30,CAWNPAGTAYLNNEQFF,TGTGCCTGGAACCCAGCCGGGACAGCCTATCTCAACAATGAGCAGTTCTTC
.,many,TRBJ1-2,TRBV14,CASSQDIKPGYGYTF,TGTGCCAGCAGCCAAGACATCAAACCGGGCTATGGCTACACCTTC
.,.,TRBJ2-2,TRBV30,CAWNDPYTGELFF,TGTGCCTGGAATGACCCGTACACCGGGGAGCTGTTTTTT
.,many,TRBJ2-7,TRBV5-6,CASSLVSGGEQYF,TGTGCCAGCAGCTTGGTGAGCGGAGGTGAGCAGTACTTC
.,many,TRBJ2-6,TRBV7-6,CASSPSWGGDSGANVLTF,TGTGCCAGCAGCCCGTCCTGGGGCGGGGACTCTGGGGCCAACGTCCTGACTTTC
.,many,TRBJ1-1,TRBV19,CASMGGGVNTEAFF,TGTGCCAGTATGGGTGGCGGAGTGAACACTGAAGCTTTCTTT
TRBD1,.,TRBJ2-5,TRBV5-1,CASSSLIRDRGAETQYF,TGCGCCAGCAGCTCACTAATCCGGGACAGGGGAGCAGAGACCCAGTACTTC
TRBD1,many,TRBJ1-5,TRBV4-1,CASSQRPPQGAQTPQHF,TGCGCCAGCAGCCAACGACCTCCCCAGGGGGCGCAAACTCCCCAGCATTTT
TRBD2,many,TRBJ2-1,TRBV5-6,CASRSSGNEQFF,TGTGCCAGCAGAAGTAGCGGGAATGAGCAGTTCTTC
TRBD1,many,TRBJ1-6,TRBV7-3,CASSVMERGHNSPLHF,TGTGCCAGCAGCGTTATGGAGAGGGGGCACAATTCACCCCTCCACTTT
TRBD1,many,TRBJ1-1,TRBV28,CASGWDRGHTEAFF,TGTGCCAGCGGATGGGACAGGGGCCATACTGAAGCTTTCTTT
.,many,TRBJ1-2,TRBV7-9,CASSLRRQRRYGYTF,TGTGCCAGCAGCTTGCGTCGGCAGCGCCGCTATGGCTACACCTTC
.,.,TRBJ2-7,TRBV9,CASSPDSGSSYEQYF,TGTGCCAGCAGCCCCGATAGCGGAAGCTCCTATGAGCAGTACTTC
TRBD1,many,TRBJ2-7,TRBV6-1,CASSLGTVNYEQYF,TGTGCCAGCAGTCTCGGGACAGTTAACTACGAGCAGTACTTC
.,many,TRBJ2-7,TRBV7-2,CASSQADEQYF,TGTGCCAGCAGTCAAGCGGATGAGCAGTACTTC
TRBD2,many,TRBJ2-7,TRBV5-1,CASSSLAGLDYEQYF,TGCGCCAGCAGCTCACTAGCGGGACTTGACTACGAGCAGTACTTC
.,many,TRBJ2-3,TRBV7-2,CASSDSFTDTQYF,TGTGCCAGCAGTGACAGTTTCACAGATACGCAGTATTTT
.,few,TRBJ2-7,TRBV5-1,CASSPGLGSYEQYF,TGCGCCAGCAGCCCTGGTCTGGGCTCCTACGAGCAGTACTTC
TRBD1,.,TRBJ1-6,TRBV20-1,CSARDRERDNSPLHF,TGCAGTGCAAGGGACAGGGAGCGGGATAATTCACCCCTCCACTTT
.,many,TRBJ2-2,TRBV20-1,CSAPEIGGGDTGELFF,TGCAGTGCTCCAGAGATTGGTGGGGGTGACACCGGGGAGCTGTTTTTT
TRBD1,many,TRBJ2-7,TRBV11-1,CASSWGTAYEQYF,TGTGCCAGCAGCTGGGGGACAGCCTACGAGCAGTACTTC
.,many,TRBJ2-1,TRBV2,CASSEEGVKNNEQFF,TGTGCCAGCAGTGAAGAGGGTGTGAAGAACAATGAGCAGTTCTTC
TRBD1,many,TRBJ1-1,TRBV3-1,CASSLVGTVNTEAFF,TGTGCCAGCAGCCTGGTCGGGACAGTGAACACTGAAGCTTTCTTT
.,many,TRBJ2-1,TRBV5-1,CASSLVAAIYNEQFF,TGCGCCAGCAGCTTGGTAGCGGCGATTTACAATGAGCAGTTCTTC
.,many,TRBJ2-1,TRBV20-1,CSAATRPGDEQFF,TGCAGTGCTGCGACTAGACCCGGCGATGAGCAGTTCTTC
.,many,TRBJ2-7,TRBV3-1,CASSQGLPYEQYF,TGTGCCAGCAGCCAAGGACTGCCCTACGAGCAGTACTTC
TRBD2,many,TRBJ2-1,TRBV7-8,CASSLLAGGLFF,TGTGCCAGCAGCTTATTAGCGGGGGGTCTGTTCTTC
.,.,TRBJ2-3,TRBV2,CASSEWGTDTQYF,TGTGCCAGCAGTGAATGGGGGACAGATACGCAGTATTTT
.,.,TRBJ1-1,TRBV19,CASSMRAENTEAFF,TGTGCCAGTAGTATGAGGGCTGAGAACACTGAAGCTTTCTTT
TRBD2,many,TRBJ2-1,TRBV13,CASSHPSGRPVNEQFF,TGTGCCAGCAGCCACCCTAGCGGGAGGCCAGTCAATGAGCAGTTCTTC
TRBD2,many,TRBJ2-5,TRBV10-3,CAITGAASGSETQYF,TGTGCCATCACCGGAGCGGCTAGCGGATCGGAGACCCAGTACTTC
TRBD1,many,TRBJ2-2,TRBV6-1,CASRLDRGNTGELFF,TGTGCCAGCAGACTGGACAGGGGGAACACCGGGGAGCTGTTTTTT
.,.,TRBJ2-1,TRBV7-6,CASSLDLSSEGTEINEQFF,TGTGCCAGCAGCTTAGATCTCAGTTCGGAGGGGACGGAAATCAATGAGCAGTTCTTC
TRBD2,many,TRBJ2-3,TRBV30,CAWSVGAGGFTDTQYF,TGTGCCTGGAGTGTAGGAGCGGGGGGATTCACAGATACGCAGTATTTT
.,few,TRBJ2-2,TRBV6-4,CASRMGIGGGAGELFF,TGTGCCAGCAGGATGGGTATTGGCGGGGGCGCCGGGGAGCTGTTTTTT
.,few,TRBJ2-7,TRBV27,CASSFGPDGERYF,TGTGCCAGCAGTTTCGGGCCCGACGGCGAGCGGTACTTC
.,many,TRBJ2-5,TRBV29-1,CSASKRQGLQETQYF,TGCAGCGCGTCCAAGCGACAGGGACTCCAAGAGACCCAGTACTTC
TRBD2,many,TRBJ2-1,TRBV10-3,CAAGNSGRAYVEQFF,TGTGCCGCCGGTAATAGCGGGAGGGCCTATGTTGAGCAGTTCTTC
.,many,TRBJ2-5,TRBV6-5,CASSYGQNKGETQYF,TGTGCCAGCAGTTACGGGCAAAACAAGGGGGAGACCCAGTACTTC
TRBD2,many,TRBJ2-3,TRBV12-3/TRBV12-4,CASSPPGTSGSYTQYF,TGTGCCAGCAGCCCCCCCGGGACTAGCGGGAGTTATACGCAGTATTTT
TRBD2,.,TRBJ2-7,TRBV29-1,CSARLAGLSYEQYF,TGCAGCGCCAGACTAGCGGGCCTCTCCTACGAGCAGTACTTC
TRBD2,few,TRBJ2-1,TRBV18,CASSPLEVAGNEQFF,TGTGCCAGCTCACCCCTTGAGGTAGCGGGTAATGAGCAGTTCTTC
.,many,TRBJ1-6,TRBV30,CAWSVLGTDNSPLHF,TGTGCCTGGAGTGTGTTAGGGACCGATAATTCACCCCTCCACTTT
.,.,TRBJ2-3,TRBV5-1,CASSNYDTQYF,TGCGCCAGCAGTAACTACGATACGCAGTATTTT
.,many,TRBJ2-3,TRBV13,CASSHGSSRITDTQYF,TGTGCCAGCAGCCATGGGTCTTCGAGAATCACAGATACGCAGTATTTT
TRBD1,many,TRBJ2-5,TRBV7-6,CASSWTGEGETQYF,TGTGCCAGCAGCTGGACAGGGGAAGGGGAGACCCAGTACTTC
TRBD1,many,TRBJ1-5,TRBV28,CASSYRGGQPQHF,TGTGCCAGCAGTTACAGGGGCGGGCAGCCCCAGCATTTT
.,many,TRBJ2-7,TRBV5-1,CASSLKRTGSDEQYF,TGCGCCAGCAGCCTCAAAAGGACGGGCAGCGACGAGCAGTACTTC
TRBD1,.,TRBJ2-6,TRBV6-5,CASSYGQGGSGANVLTF,TGTGCCAGCAGTTATGGACAGGGGGGCTCTGGGGCCAACGTCCTGACTTTC